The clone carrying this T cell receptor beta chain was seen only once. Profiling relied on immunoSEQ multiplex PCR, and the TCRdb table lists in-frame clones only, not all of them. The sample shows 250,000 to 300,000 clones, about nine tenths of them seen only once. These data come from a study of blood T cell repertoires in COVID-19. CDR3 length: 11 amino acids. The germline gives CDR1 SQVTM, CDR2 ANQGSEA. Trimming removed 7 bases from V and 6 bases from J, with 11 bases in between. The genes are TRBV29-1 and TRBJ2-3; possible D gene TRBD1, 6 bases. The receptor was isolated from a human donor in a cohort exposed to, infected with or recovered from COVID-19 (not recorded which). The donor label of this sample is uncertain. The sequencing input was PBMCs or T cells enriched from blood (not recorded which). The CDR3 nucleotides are TGCAGCGACAGGGTGGGCGATACGCAGTATTTT. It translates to CSDRVGDTQYF.